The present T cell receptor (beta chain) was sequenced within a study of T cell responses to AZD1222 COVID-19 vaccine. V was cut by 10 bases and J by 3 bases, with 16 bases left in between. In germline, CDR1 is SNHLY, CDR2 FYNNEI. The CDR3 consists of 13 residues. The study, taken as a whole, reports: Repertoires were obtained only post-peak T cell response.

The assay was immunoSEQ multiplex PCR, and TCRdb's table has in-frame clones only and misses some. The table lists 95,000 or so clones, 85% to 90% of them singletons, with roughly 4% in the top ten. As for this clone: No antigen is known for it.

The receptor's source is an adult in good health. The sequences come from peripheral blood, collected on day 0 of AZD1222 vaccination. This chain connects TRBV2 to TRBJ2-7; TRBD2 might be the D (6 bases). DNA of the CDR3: TGTGCCACTTTACCACCGGGACTCTACGAGCAGTACTTC. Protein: CATLPPGLYEQYF.